One sample yielded the 28 T cell receptor beta chains listed below, sequenced in a study of blood T cell repertoires in COVID-19. Using immunoSEQ multiplex PCR, the repertoire was profiled, and TCRdb retains in-frame clones only, with some absent. The table has 450,000 or so clones, about 91% seen once. The sequenced sample consisted of peripheral blood. These receptors were obtained from a young man with COVID-19, enrolled during active disease.

This chain uses TRBV29-1 with TRBJ2-1, with TRBD2 matching 9 bases. This CDR3 has 15 amino acids. The ends lost 4 bases at V and 0 bases at J; junction bases unmatched: 4. CDR1 and CDR2 from the germline V gene are SQVTM and ANQGSEA. CDR3 DNA: TGCAGCGTTGTTCCTAGCGGGACCTCCTACAATGAGCAGTTCTTC. Translating gives CSVVPSGTSYNEQFF.

This sequence joins TRBV29-1 and TRBJ1-1, with 11 bases that match TRBD1. This CDR3 spans 18 amino acids. Trimming at V came to 6 bases and at J to 0 bases, leaving 15 bases not matched to a gene. Germline V gene data show CDR1 as SQVTM and CDR2 as ANQGSEA. In nucleotides, the CDR3 is TGCAGCGTCGCCGGGACAGGGGGAGGCGGATGGGTGAACACTGAAGCTTTCTTT. Protein: CSVAGTGGGGWVNTEAFF.

This clone has a handful of counts. The chain uses TRBV5-1 and TRBJ1-2, with 7 bases lining up with TRBD1. V lost 0 bases and J lost 4; bases outside the gene matches: 0. Germline CDR1 is SGHRS and CDR2 is YFSETQ. This CDR3 is built from 13 residues. The DNA for the CDR3 is TGCGCCAGCAGCTTGGGGGACAGCTATGGCTACACCTTC. Residues: CASSLGDSYGYTF.

The V call is TRBV6-5, the J call TRBJ2-5; 7 bases align to TRBD1. There are 14 residues in the CDR3. V dropped 6 bases and J dropped 0; count of bases not matched to a gene: 4. Germline loops: CDR1 MNHEY, CDR2 SVGAGI. CDR3: CASRFGTDQETQYF. CDR3 coding DNA: TGTGCCAGCAGGTTCGGGACAGACCAAGAGACCCAGTACTTC.

The chain recombines TRBV5-4 with TRBJ1-1; 9 nucleotides align to TRBD1. Germline V gives CDR1 SGHNT, CDR2 YYREEE (reference sequence). J lost 0 bases, V lost 2 bases, and 5 bases had no gene match. This CDR3 spans 16 amino acids. CDR3 sequence (DNA): TGTGCCAGCAGCTTCTCGGGACAGGGCATGAACACTGAAGCTTTCTTT. It yields the protein CASSFSGQGMNTEAFF.

The chain recombines TRBV7-8 with TRBJ2-5; possibly TRBD1 for D (6 bases). Germline values: CDR1 SGHVS, CDR2 FQNEAQ. The CDR3 is made up of 15 amino acids. Deletions cut 7 bases from V and 5 bases from J, with 20 bases between. The CDR3 protein is CASIWDTQARETQYF. The CDR3 bases are TGTGCCAGCATCTGGGACACTCAGGCACGGGAGACCCAGTACTTC.

The chain couples TRBV7-9 to TRBJ2-7; tentatively, D is TRBD2 (6 bases). The CDR3 is made up of 14 amino acids. CDR1 is SEHNR and CDR2 is FQNEAQ in the germline V gene (reference sequence). V lost 5 bases to trimming and J lost 5 bases, with 16 bases between them. CDR3 in amino acids: CASSPVASENEQYF. Written as DNA, the CDR3 is TGTGCCAGCAGCCCTGTGGCTAGCGAGAACGAGCAGTACTTC.

The chain recombines TRBV5-6 with TRBJ2-1; 11 positions match TRBD2. Germline CDR1 SGHDT, CDR2 YYEEEE. The V and J ends lost 3 bases and 7 bases, in that order; junction bases with no gene match: 9. The CDR3 has 16 amino acids. The CDR3 DNA reads TGTGCCAGCAGCTCCGTTCTAGCGGGAGGTCGGAATGAGCAGTTCTTC. As protein: CASSSVLAGGRNEQFF.

The rearrangement joins TRBV28 to TRBJ2-5, with TRBD2 matching 10 bases. Germline V gives CDR1 MDHEN, CDR2 SYDVKM. V dropped 4 bases and J dropped 5; count of bases not matched to a gene: 7. CDR3 length: 15 amino acids. The CDR3 loop is CASSSSSGGWETQYF. The CDR3 DNA sequence: TGTGCCAGCAGTTCTTCTAGCGGGGGATGGGAGACCCAGTACTTC.

J is TRBJ1-2 and V is TRBV3-1 (or the pseudogene TRBV3-2), with no clear D. Trimming left V 4 bases short and J 4 bases short, with 13 bases between. The CDR3 length is 14 residues. Germline lookup yields CDR1 LGHDT and CDR2 YNNKEL (reference sequence). DNA for the CDR3: TGTGCCAGCAGCCCCGGAGCAGTTGGCTATGGCTACACCTTC. It codes for CASSPGAVGYGYTF.

CDR3 nucleotide sequence: TGTGCCAGCAGTTTCCGAGGGATGAATCAGCCCCAGCATTTT. It codes for CASSFRGMNQPQHF. The chain couples TRBV5-6 to TRBJ1-5; no clear D gene. V was trimmed by 5 bases and J by 4 bases, leaving 13 bases between them. The CDR3 has 14 amino acids. Per germline, CDR1 SGHDT and CDR2 YYEEEE.

The CDR3 region is CASTRGTNTGELFF. Written as DNA, the CDR3 is TGTGCCAGCACCCGGGGGACGAACACCGGGGAGCTGTTTTTT. This sequence joins TRBV25-1 and TRBJ2-2; D possibly corresponds to TRBD2 (6 bases). The CDR3 has 14 residues. CDR1 MGHDK and CDR2 SYGVNS come from the germline V gene. Trimming took off 7 bases at V and 0 bases at J, with 9 bases between the two ends.

The chain uses TRBV10-2 and TRBJ2-7, with 7 bases lining up with TRBD1. The CDR3 runs to 14 residues. In germline, CDR1 is WSHSY, CDR2 SAAADI. V dropped 6 bases and J dropped 1; count of bases not matched to a gene: 6. The DNA for the CDR3 is TGCGCCAGCAGAGACAGGGCCCCTTCCTACGAGCAGTACTTC. Translating gives CASRDRAPSYEQYF.

J is TRBJ2-3 and V is TRBV19; D not certain. V lost 8 bases, J lost 0 bases, and 18 bases lay in between. This CDR3 has 16 amino acids. CDR1 is LNHDA, CDR2 SQIVND, per germline (reference sequence). The CDR3 region is CASPFSAEGSTDTQYF. In DNA form, the CDR3 reads TGTGCCAGTCCCTTCTCGGCGGAAGGTAGCACAGATACGCAGTATTTT.

In its sample, this clone was seen once. CDR3 region: CASSPGGASDEQYF. CDR3 nucleotide sequence: TGTGCCAGCAGTCCAGGGGGCGCGTCGGACGAGCAGTACTTC. V gene TRBV27 combines with J gene TRBJ2-7, with 8 bases lining up with TRBD1. CDR1 MNHEY and CDR2 SMNVEV come from the germline V gene (reference sequence). V was clipped by 5 bases and J by 5 bases; unmatched bases: 8. The CDR3 runs 14 residues.

J is TRBJ2-5 and V is TRBV5-1; weak D call: TRBD2 (5 bases). V gave up 3 bases and J gave up 5 bases, with 14 bases separating them. The CDR3 extends over 14 amino acids. The germline V gene encodes CDR1 SGHRS and CDR2 YFSETQ. CDR3 region: CASSYELGEETQYF. CDR3 DNA sequence: TGCGCCAGCAGCTATGAACTGGGAGAGGAGACCCAGTACTTC.

In this sample, this clone turned up once. The chain joins TRBV5-1 to TRBJ1-3; TRBD1 matches 8 bases. The ends lost 4 bases at V and 8 bases at J; junction bases unmatched: 5. Germline CDR1 and CDR2: SGHRS and YFSETQ. The CDR3 is made up of 13 amino acids. CDR3 coding DNA: TGCGCCAGCAGCAACGGACAGGGACACACCATATATTTT. Encoded protein: CASSNGQGHTIYF.

CDR3 sequence reads: CATTDGQGTSYEQYF. The CDR3 DNA follows: TGTGCCACCACCGACGGACAGGGCACCTCCTACGAGCAGTACTTC. The rearrangement joins TRBV15 to TRBJ2-7; 8 bases map to TRBD1. V was clipped by 7 bases and J by 0 bases; unmatched bases: 8. This CDR3 contains 15 residues. Germline-derived CDR1 and CDR2 are LNHNV and YYDKDF (reference sequence).

The chain links TRBV11-2 to TRBJ1-3, with a weak D call TRBD1 (5 bases). The CDR3 is 18 residues long. The germline V gene has CDR1 SGHAT and CDR2 FQNNGV. V was pared by 5 bases and J by 0 bases, with 20 bases between. The CDR3 reads CASSERWAGMGSGNTIYF. As DNA, the CDR3 is TGTGCCAGCAGCGAGAGGTGGGCAGGGATGGGCTCTGGAAACACCATATATTTT.

The gene calls are TRBV5-4 and TRBJ2-5; 7 bases line up with TRBD1. The CDR3 is made up of 12 amino acids. With V trimmed by 3 bases and J by 4 bases, 0 bases remained unmatched. Germline V gene lookup returns CDR1 SGHNT and CDR2 YYREEE (reference sequence). This CDR3 is CASSSGGETQYF. The CDR3, as DNA: TGTGCCAGCAGCTCAGGGGGAGAGACCCAGTACTTC.

V and J are TRBV4-2 and TRBJ2-3; 7 bases line up with TRBD2. The length of the CDR3 is 17 residues. V dropped 1 base and J dropped 1; count of bases not matched to a gene: 8. Germline V lookup: CDR1 LGHNA, CDR2 YNFKEQ. DNA of the CDR3: TGTGCCAGCAGCCAAGTGGCGAGCGGGGTGCGCACAGATACGCAGTATTTT. It is translated as CASSQVASGVRTDTQYF.

The V call is TRBV11-3, the J call TRBJ2-7; 9 bases are shared with TRBD1. The CDR3 covers 13 residues. CDR1 is SGHNT, CDR2 YENEEA, per germline. V lost 7 bases, J lost 3 bases, and 4 bases stayed unmatched. Here the CDR3 DNA reads TGTGCCAGCACCCCGGGACAGGGCTACGAGCAGTACTTC. It specifies CASTPGQGYEQYF.

The chain has TRBV7-9 and TRBJ1-2, with D maybe TRBD1 (5 bases). The germline gives CDR1 SEHNR, CDR2 FQNEAQ (reference sequence). V lost 4 bases to trimming and J lost 1 base, with 13 bases between them. The CDR3 contains 15 residues. For the CDR3, the DNA is TGTGCCAGCAGCTCAAAAGACAGCGTTAACTATGGCTACACCTTC. It codes for CASSSKDSVNYGYTF.

The rearrangement uses TRBV30 and TRBJ2-7; 9 nucleotides agree with TRBD1. The germline gives CDR1 GTSNPN, CDR2 SVGIG (reference sequence). With 2 bases clipped from V and 5 bases from J, the junction kept 7 bases outside the gene matches. This CDR3 is 14 amino acids long. The CDR3 protein is CAWSMTGGGNEQYF. The CDR3 DNA is TGTGCCTGGAGTATGACAGGGGGGGGCAACGAGCAGTACTTC.

V gene TRBV7-9 combines with J gene TRBJ2-7; D perhaps matches TRBD2 (5 bases). V was shortened by 4 bases and J by 6 bases, with 16 bases between the two germline ends. CDR3 length: 14 amino acids. Germline V CDR1 and CDR2: SEHNR, FQNEAQ (reference sequence). Here the CDR3 reads CASSSRRLFGEQYF. CDR3 in DNA: TGTGCCAGCAGCTCCAGGCGACTATTCGGCGAGCAGTACTTC.

The chain combines TRBV9 with TRBJ2-1, with D uncertain. Trimming stripped 0 bases from V and 8 bases from J, with 6 bases between. The CDR3 totals 12 residues. CDR1 and CDR2 from the germline V gene are SGDLS and YYNGEE. In DNA form, the CDR3 reads TGTGCCAGCAGCGTAGCTATGGATGAGCAGTTCTTC. It specifies CASSVAMDEQFF.

This chain connects TRBV5-1 to TRBJ1-1; a possible D gene is TRBD1 (6 bases). CDR1 SGHRS and CDR2 YFSETQ come from the germline V gene. The V end was cut by 1 base, the J end by 3 bases, with 13 bases between. This CDR3 is built from 15 residues. The CDR3 is CASSLWGRGDTEAFF. The CDR3 nucleotides are TGCGCCAGCAGCTTGTGGGGCAGGGGTGACACTGAAGCTTTCTTT.

J is TRBJ2-5 and V is TRBV29-1, with TRBD2 matching 14 bases. V shed 6 bases and J 7 bases; nucleotides not matched to a gene: 22. Germline V lookup: CDR1 SQVTM, CDR2 ANQGSEA. This CDR3 is 19 amino acids long. CDR3 protein: CSVSKPGLAGENSRRTQYF. The CDR3 DNA reads as TGCAGCGTCTCGAAACCGGGACTAGCGGGAGAAAATAGCAGGAGGACCCAGTACTTC.